The 28 T cell receptor beta chains below all came from one sample that was sequenced in a study of beta chain features in type 1 diabetes. Expressed TCRB transcripts were sequenced, since all the RNA that had been isolated was reverse transcribed. Repertoires were generated with immunoSEQ multiplex PCR, while TCRdb's copy carries only in-frame clones and drops some. The repertoire holds 360,000 or so clones, with around a fifth as singletons. The sequenced sample was naive CD4+ T cells from blood. The receptors were sampled from a woman between 18 and 30 years old in good health.

This clone turned up a few times. This chain joins TRBV25-1 and TRBJ2-5; 11 nucleotides line up with TRBD2. Trimming cost V 1 base and J 2 bases; bases outside gene matches: 6. There are 17 residues in the CDR3. Germline CDR1 reads MGHDK; CDR2 reads SYGVNS. CDR3: CASSEFRASGGQETQYF. The CDR3 DNA is TGTGCCAGCAGTGAATTCCGGGCTAGCGGGGGGCAAGAGACCCAGTACTTC.

This clone appeared a few times. The chain employs TRBV2 and TRBJ1-5, with TRBD1 as a possible D gene (6 bases). This CDR3 spans 14 amino acids. Germline V gene data show CDR1 as SNHLY and CDR2 as FYNNEI. Trimming took 7 bases from V and 3 from J, leaving 13 bases between them. In DNA form, the CDR3 reads TGTGCCAGCACTCCAACAGGGTACAATCAGCCCCAGCATTTT. Protein product: CASTPTGYNQPQHF.

This chain joins TRBV5-1 and TRBJ2-5, with 8 bases fitting TRBD1. Germline loops: CDR1 SGHRS, CDR2 YFSETQ. The CDR3 length is 15 residues. V was pared by 4 bases and J by 1 base, with 6 bases of the junction left unmatched. The CDR3 sequence: CASSNQGQVQETQYF. CDR3 DNA sequence: TGCGCCAGCAGCAACCAGGGACAGGTCCAAGAGACCCAGTACTTC.

This chain uses TRBV19 with TRBJ1-1; D is undetermined. The V gene's germline CDR1 is LNHDA and CDR2 SQIVND (reference sequence). V dropped 3 bases and J dropped 0 bases, with 14 bases sitting between them. CDR3 length equals 16 residues. The DNA of the CDR3 is TGTGCCAGTAGTATTCTAGCGACGGCTATGAACACTGAAGCTTTCTTT. Its translation: CASSILATAMNTEAFF. Filled out from reference TRBV19 and TRBJ1-1, the complete variable domain reads DGGITQSPKYLFRKEGQNVTLSCEQNLNHDAMYWYRQDPGQGLRLIYYSQIVNDFQKGDIAEGYSVSREKKESFPLTVTSAQKNPTAFYLCASSILATAMNTEAFFGQGTRLTVV.

This clone has more than one count but fewer than ten. The chain carries TRBV7-2 and TRBJ2-3, with 7 positions matching TRBD2. The length of the CDR3 is 15 residues. With 4 bases clipped from V and 0 bases from J, the junction kept 4 bases outside the gene matches. The germline CDR1 and CDR2 sequences are SGHTA and FQGNSA. Here the CDR3 DNA reads TGTGCCAGCAGCTACGGACTAGGAAGCACAGATACGCAGTATTTT. Amino acid sequence: CASSYGLGSTDTQYF.

The table lists this clone with a few counts. The chain uses TRBV9 and TRBJ2-7; TRBD2 matches 7 bases. Germline CDR1 SGDLS, CDR2 YYNGEE. The CDR3 covers 14 residues. J was trimmed by 7 bases and V by 4 bases; bases with no gene match: 11. CDR3 sequence: CASSPRGGGVEQYF. DNA of the CDR3: TGTGCCAGCAGCCCTCGTGGGGGGGGAGTAGAGCAGTACTTC.

V and J are TRBV11-2 and TRBJ2-5; 11 bases are shared with TRBD2. The CDR3 is made up of 15 amino acids. V trimming: 3 bases; J trimming: 5 bases; junction bases outside the gene matches: 5. The V gene's germline CDR1 is SGHAT and CDR2 FQNNGV. This CDR3 reads CASSFLAGGEETQYF. The CDR3 DNA is TGTGCCAGCAGCTTCCTAGCGGGGGGAGAGGAGACCCAGTACTTC.

V and J are TRBV19 and TRBJ2-1; D is perhaps TRBD2 (6 bases). CDR3 length: 16 amino acids. V was trimmed by 0 bases and J by 4 bases, leaving 13 bases between them. Per the germline V gene, CDR1 is LNHDA and CDR2 is SQIVND (reference sequence). The CDR3 is CASSIEGEVGYNEQFF. The DNA of the CDR3 is TGTGCCAGTAGTATAGAAGGGGAGGTGGGTTACAATGAGCAGTTCTTC. The entire variable domain, with the rest obtained from reference TRBV19 and TRBJ2-1, is as follows: DGGITQSPKYLFRKEGQNVTLSCEQNLNHDAMYWYRQDPGQGLRLIYYSQIVNDFQKGDIAEGYSVSREKKESFPLTVTSAQKNPTAFYLCASSIEGEVGYNEQFFGPGTRLTVL.

This chain connects TRBV15 to TRBJ2-3, with no clear D. The CDR3 is made up of 13 amino acids. CDR1 is LNHNV and CDR2 is YYDKDF in the germline V gene (reference sequence). Between the trimmed V and J ends, which lost 0 bases and 10 bases, there was a span of 11 bases. In DNA form, the CDR3 reads TGTGCCACCAGCAGAGATCGTTCAGAATCGCAGTATTTT. It codes for CATSRDRSESQYF.

This clone occurred a few times. The CDR3, as DNA: TGTGCCACCAGCAGAGTATCATCGGGTTACTCCTACGAGCAGTACTTC. Protein: CATSRVSSGYSYEQYF. The rearrangement joins TRBV15 to TRBJ2-7; D remains ambiguous. Germline V gene data show CDR1 as LNHNV and CDR2 as YYDKDF (reference sequence). This CDR3 is built from 16 residues. V gave up 1 base and J gave up 0 bases, with 13 bases separating them.

The V and J genes are TRBV27 and TRBJ2-3, with 8 bases aligning to TRBD2. The CDR3 sequence is 15 residues long. V lost 6 bases and J lost 7; bases outside the gene matches: 12. CDR1 MNHEY and CDR2 SMNVEV come from the germline V gene (reference sequence). The CDR3 nucleotides are TGTGCCAGCAGCCGTGGACTAGCCGCAACGTATACGCAGTATTTT. Translation gives CASSRGLAATYTQYF.

This chain joins TRBV6-5 and TRBJ2-5; TRBD2 agrees at 12 bases. This CDR3 has 14 amino acids. CDR1 is MNHEY, CDR2 SVGAGI, per germline. V lost 7 bases to trimming and J lost 5 bases; unmatched junction nucleotides: 5. The CDR3, as DNA: TGTGCCAGCACCGGACTAGCGGGGAGGGAGACCCAGTACTTC. Protein product: CASTGLAGRETQYF.

V is TRBV4-1 and J is TRBJ2-3; 13 bases match TRBD2. Germline assignment: CDR1 MGHRA and CDR2 YSYEKL. V trimming: 4 bases; J trimming: 5 bases; junction bases outside the gene matches: 3. The CDR3 is 15 amino acids. CDR3 in amino acids: CASSPGLAGLDTQYF. CDR3 DNA: TGCGCCAGCAGCCCGGGACTAGCGGGGCTAGATACGCAGTATTTT.

V and J are TRBV29-1 and TRBJ1-1; D may be TRBD1 (6 bases). V lost 7 bases, J lost 7 bases, and 10 bases lay in between. CDR3 length equals 10 residues. The V gene's germline CDR1 is SQVTM and CDR2 ANQGSEA. The CDR3 loop is CSADRVEAFF. CDR3 sequence (DNA): TGCAGCGCGGACAGAGTTGAAGCTTTCTTT.

The rearrangement links TRBV18 to TRBJ1-5; 8 nucleotides match TRBD1. Germline CDR1 is KGHSH and CDR2 is LQKENI. This CDR3 spans 15 amino acids. The trim removed 0 bases at V and 4 bases at J, leaving 2 bases unmatched. The CDR3 region is CASSPPGTGNQPQHF. CDR3 bases: TGTGCCAGCTCACCACCCGGGACAGGTAATCAGCCCCAGCATTTT.

CDR3 in amino acids: CASNSGGQETQYF. In DNA, the CDR3 is TGCGCCAGCAATAGCGGGGGACAAGAGACCCAGTACTTC. V is TRBV5-1 and J is TRBJ2-5; TRBD2 agrees at 9 bases. Trimming removed 6 bases from V and 2 bases from J; junction bases left unmatched: 2. This CDR3 contains 13 residues. Germline V gives CDR1 SGHRS, CDR2 YFSETQ.

This clone has just a few counts. The chain links TRBV2 to TRBJ2-3, with D hard to call. Germline V gene lookup returns CDR1 SNHLY and CDR2 FYNNEI. The V end lost 6 bases, the J end lost 7 bases, and 8 bases lay between the germline ends. The CDR3 covers 11 residues. The CDR3 nucleotides read TGTGCCAGCAGCTTAATTCATACGCAGTATTTT. Its protein is CASSLIHTQYF.

This chain joins TRBV29-1 and TRBJ1-3; perhaps TRBD1 as D (5 bases). Germline loops: CDR1 SQVTM, CDR2 ANQGSEA. V lost 7 bases to trimming and J lost 0 bases, with 13 bases between them. CDR3 length equals 14 residues. This CDR3 is CSAGSGGSGNTIYF. The CDR3 coding sequence is TGCAGCGCCGGGAGCGGGGGCTCTGGAAACACCATATATTTT.

This clone turned up a few times. V usage is TRBV5-4 and J usage is TRBJ2-3, with TRBD2 identical over 11 bases. Losses at the gene ends were 0 bases for V and 0 bases for J; bases not matched to a gene: 3. The CDR3 runs to 17 residues. The germline gives CDR1 SGHNT, CDR2 YYREEE (reference sequence). The CDR3 bases are TGTGCCAGCAGCTTGGGACTAGCGGGACCGAGCACAGATACGCAGTATTTT. Residues: CASSLGLAGPSTDTQYF.

This clone was picked up a small number of times. V and J are TRBV9 and TRBJ2-3; D is uncertain. Germline CDR1 is SGDLS and CDR2 is YYNGEE. The V end lost 2 bases, the J end lost 5 bases, and 3 bases lay between the germline ends. This CDR3 is 11 amino acids long. CDR3 loop: CASSVGDTQYF. The DNA of the CDR3 is TGTGCCAGCAGCGTCGGAGATACGCAGTATTTT.

The rearrangement links TRBV29-1 to TRBJ2-3; maybe TRBD2 (6 bases). Deletions cut 0 bases from V and 8 bases from J, with 18 bases between. Germline V gene data show CDR1 as SQVTM and CDR2 as ANQGSEA. The CDR3 totals 15 residues. CDR3 in DNA: TGCAGCGTTGAAGAGGAAGGGGCTCGGGGAGGTACGCAGTATTTT. The encoded protein is CSVEEEGARGGTQYF.

This clone was observed a handful of times. The CDR3 loop reads CASSVGGSGGADTQYF. CDR3 DNA: TGTGCCAGCAGCGTAGGGGGGAGCGGGGGGGCGGATACGCAGTATTTT. The chain is built from TRBV9 and TRBJ2-3, with 10 bases fitting TRBD2. CDR1 and CDR2 (germline): SGDLS, YYNGEE. The V and J ends lost 0 bases and 6 bases, in that order; junction bases with no gene match: 7. The CDR3 consists of 16 residues.

This clone has just a few counts. V gene TRBV10-3 combines with J gene TRBJ2-7, with 8 bases that match TRBD1. V lost 7 bases and J lost 5; bases outside the gene matches: 10. Germline V gene data show CDR1 as ENHRY and CDR2 as SYGVKD. The CDR3 covers 14 residues. CDR3 nucleotides: TGTGCCATCAAAATTGGACAGGGAGGCGACGAGCAGTACTTC. It codes for CAIKIGQGGDEQYF.

This clone turned up a few times. The chain couples TRBV7-2 to TRBJ2-5; D gene unclear. CDR1 SGHTA and CDR2 FQGNSA come from the germline V gene. Trimming removed 6 bases from V and 0 bases from J, with 14 bases in between. CDR3 length: 15 residues. The CDR3: CASRAGRNYQETQYF. As DNA, the CDR3 is TGTGCCAGCAGAGCTGGCAGGAACTACCAAGAGACCCAGTACTTC.

The J gene is TRBJ2-7, the V gene TRBV9; the D gene is possibly TRBD2 (6 bases). The CDR3 is 12 residues long. V shed 4 bases and J shed 13 bases, with 18 bases lying between them. Germline values: CDR1 SGDLS, CDR2 YYNGEE. The CDR3 bases are TGTGCCAGCAGCCCCCGGGACTTCCCGATATACTTC. This translates into CASSPRDFPIYF.

This clone was counted between two and nine times. The chain has TRBV10-3 and TRBJ1-5; D is perhaps TRBD1 (6 bases). Trimming left V 4 bases short and J 5 bases short, with 12 bases between. Germline V CDR1 and CDR2: ENHRY, SYGVKD. The CDR3 length is 14 residues. The CDR3 region has the DNA TGTGCCATCAGTGGAACAGGGAGGGATCAGCCCCAGCATTTT. The encoded protein is CAISGTGRDQPQHF.

This chain uses TRBV2 with TRBJ1-2, with 7 bases that match TRBD1. Germline CDR1 is SNHLY and CDR2 is FYNNEI. V shed 4 bases and J 6 bases; nucleotides not matched to a gene: 8. CDR3 length: 14 amino acids. CDR3: CASSGEGTVDGYTF. Here the CDR3 DNA reads TGTGCCAGCAGTGGCGAGGGGACAGTGGATGGCTACACCTTC.

This clone was counted between two and nine times. In DNA, the CDR3 is TGTGCCAGCAGCGCCGGACAGGGAAGCACTGAAGCTTTCTTT. As protein: CASSAGQGSTEAFF. This chain uses TRBV9 with TRBJ1-1; TRBD1 matches 8 bases. The germline CDR1 and CDR2 sequences are SGDLS and YYNGEE. The CDR3 is made up of 14 amino acids. The J segment lost 4 bases and the V segment lost 3 bases, leaving 5 bases of the junction unmatched.